The clone carrying this T cell receptor beta chain was observed many times. The antigen is not known. The entry originates in a study of Graves' ophthalmopathy and Graves' hyperthyroidism. Points from the study as a whole: The model forecast ophthalmopathy progression, reaching roughly 71% sensitivity and approximately 79% specificity.

Researchers turned away patients with other autoimmune diseases, uncontrolled infections, pregnancy or lactation. The evidence that diagnosis relied on was clinical symptoms, serum thyroxine, TRAb, thyroid ultrasound and orbital computed tomography. RNA transcripts were the template, and TCR beta CDR3 regions were amplified from them. HTBI primers served in a first-round RT-PCR, which a second-round multiplex PCR followed. One entry per CDR3 protein, called by TCRdb with MiXCR from the multiplex PCR reads. Of about 620,000 distinct CDR3 sequences in the sample, 20% to 25% were seen once. Sequenced input: peripheral blood. This clonotype was sampled from a woman under 30 with stable Graves' hyperthyroidism. Some clones in this sample may be carry-over from other donors' samples.

CDR3 residues: CASGPGTGGSEAFF. CDR3 nucleotides: TGTGCCAGCGGACCCGGGACAGGGGGCAGTGAAGCTTTCTTT. The V gene is TRBV6-1, the J gene TRBJ1-1; 12 nucleotides match TRBD1. Germline loops: CDR1 MNHNS, CDR2 SASEGT. The V segment lost 8 bases and the J segment 7 bases; nucleotides outside the gene matches: 8. This CDR3 contains 14 residues.